This TCR beta chain was retrieved from a study of cytomegalovirus exposure and HLA in healthy donors. Germline assignment: CDR1 MNHEY and CDR2 SMNVEV (reference sequence). Trimming left V 6 bases short and J 1 base short, with 21 bases between. The CDR3 sequence is 17 residues long. PCR was performed using 60 Vbeta and 13 Jbeta primers. The table came from immunoSEQ multiplex PCR; TCRdb's copy has only in-frame clones and leaves some out. Of around 200,000 clones detected, approximately 84% appear once; the ten largest clones hold 3.8%. The sequence came from a man aged 50 or older in good health and CMV-seronegative. The chain has TRBV27 and TRBJ1-1; weak D call: TRBD1 (6 bases). Source material: PBMCs. In DNA form, the CDR3 reads TGTGCCAGCAGCTGGGCGGGGGGCGCGTTTAGGAACACTGAAGCTTTCTTT. Encoded protein: CASSWAGGAFRNTEAFF.